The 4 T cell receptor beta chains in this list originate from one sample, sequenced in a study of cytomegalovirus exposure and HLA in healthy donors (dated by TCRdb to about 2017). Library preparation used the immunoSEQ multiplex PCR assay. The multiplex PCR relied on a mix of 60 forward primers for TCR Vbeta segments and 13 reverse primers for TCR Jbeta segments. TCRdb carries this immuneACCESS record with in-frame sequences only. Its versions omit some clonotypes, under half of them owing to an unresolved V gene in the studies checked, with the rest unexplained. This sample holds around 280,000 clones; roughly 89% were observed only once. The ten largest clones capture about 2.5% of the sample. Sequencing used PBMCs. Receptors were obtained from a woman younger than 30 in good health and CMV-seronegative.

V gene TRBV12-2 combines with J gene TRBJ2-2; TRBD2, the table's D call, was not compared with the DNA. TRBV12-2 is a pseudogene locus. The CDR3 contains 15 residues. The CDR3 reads CASRPGRENTGELFF. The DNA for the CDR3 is TGTGCAAGTCGCCCCGGACGGGAGAACACCGGGGAGCTGTTTTTT.

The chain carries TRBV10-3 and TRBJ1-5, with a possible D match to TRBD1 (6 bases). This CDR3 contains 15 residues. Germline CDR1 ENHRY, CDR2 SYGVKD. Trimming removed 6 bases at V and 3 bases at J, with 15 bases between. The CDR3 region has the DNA TGTGCCATCAGGGAGGGACACGCGGACAATCAGCCCCAGCATTTT. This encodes CAIREGHADNQPQHF.

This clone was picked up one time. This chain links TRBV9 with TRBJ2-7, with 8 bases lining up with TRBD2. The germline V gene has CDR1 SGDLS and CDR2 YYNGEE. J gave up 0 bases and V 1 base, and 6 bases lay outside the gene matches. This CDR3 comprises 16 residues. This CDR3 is CASSVSGGSSSYEQYF. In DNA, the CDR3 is TGTGCCAGCAGCGTATCGGGGGGGTCGAGCTCCTACGAGCAGTACTTC.

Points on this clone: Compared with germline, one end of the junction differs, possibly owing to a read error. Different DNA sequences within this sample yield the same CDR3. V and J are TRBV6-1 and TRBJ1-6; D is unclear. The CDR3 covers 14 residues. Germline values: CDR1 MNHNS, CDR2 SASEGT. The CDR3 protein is CASIAGVYNSPLHF. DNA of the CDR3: TGTGCCAGCATCGCGGGAGTCTATAATTCCCCCCTCCACTTT.